The 11 T cell receptor beta chains below come from one sample, sequenced in a study of shared clonotypes between healthy human individuals (TCRdb year 2020). Preparation of the library involved the immunoSEQ multiplex PCR assay. The clones in this table, taken by TCRdb from immuneACCESS, are in-frame only. Not every clone is retained; where verified, under half of the shortfall comes from an unresolved V gene, and the cause of the rest is unknown. The sample table lists about 2.4 million clones, over 85% of them with a count of one. The ten largest account for approximately 0.35% of the sample. Sequenced material: naive CD4+ T cells from PBMCs. The cell subset or site label on this specimen signifies: CD45RA+ positively selected. These receptors all come from a man aged 18 to 29 in good health. Some clones in this sample may be carry-over from other donors' samples.

The CDR3 region is CASSPPSGSGSQYF. DNA for the CDR3: TGTGCCAGCTCACCACCGTCAGGGTCCGGGTCCCAGTACTTC. J is TRBJ2-5 and V is TRBV18; D might be TRBD1 (5 bases). V lost 0 bases and J 9 bases, leaving 14 bases between the germline ends. The CDR3 has 14 residues. CDR1 KGHSH and CDR2 LQKENI come from the germline V gene.

V usage is TRBV6-5 and J usage is TRBJ2-1; TRBD2 is a possible D gene (6 bases). The germline V and J ends were trimmed by 2 bases and 1 base, with 9 bases remaining between them. The CDR3 has 15 amino acids. Germline V lookup: CDR1 MNHEY, CDR2 SVGAGI. The CDR3 region is CASSYDRGSYNEQFF. The CDR3 region has the DNA TGTGCCAGCAGTTACGACCGGGGGTCCTACAATGAGCAGTTCTTC.

V usage is TRBV28 and J usage is TRBJ2-3, with TRBD2 matching over 11 bases. J gave up 5 bases and V 6 bases, and 4 bases lay outside the gene matches. This CDR3 has 14 residues. CDR1 and CDR2 (germline): MDHEN, SYDVKM. The CDR3 spells CASRLAGVVDTQYF. The CDR3, as DNA: TGTGCCAGCAGACTAGCGGGAGTCGTAGATACGCAGTATTTT. Looking up the rest from reference TRBV28 and TRBJ2-3 gives the full variable domain: DVKVTQSSRYLVKRTGEKVFLECVQDMDHENMFWYRQDPGLGLRLIYFSYDVKMKEKGDIPEGYSVSREKKERFSLILESASTNQTSMYLCASRLAGVVDTQYFGPGTRLTVL.

The J gene is TRBJ2-7, the V gene TRBV6-1, with D perhaps matching TRBD1 (7 bases). The CDR3 consists of 15 residues. The ends were cut back, 5 bases at V and 3 bases at J, with 17 bases in the middle. From germline, CDR1 is MNHNS and CDR2 SASEGT. As DNA, the CDR3 is TGTGCCAGCAGTACAAAGCGGGCAGGGGGCTACGAGCAGTACTTC. This translates into CASSTKRAGGYEQYF.

This chain joins TRBV7-2 and TRBJ2-7, with 7 bases fitting TRBD1. The length of the CDR3 is 16 residues. Germline lookup yields CDR1 SGHTA and CDR2 FQGNSA. Trimming took 2 bases from V and 4 from J; bases not matched to a gene: 11. CDR3 region: CASSLSTGAQPYEQYF. CDR3 bases: TGTGCCAGCAGCTTAAGCACAGGGGCACAACCTTACGAGCAGTACTTC.

A single count supports this clone. The rearrangement uses TRBV6-1 and TRBJ2-1; D unclear. From germline, CDR1 is MNHNS and CDR2 SASEGT. The CDR3 sequence is 13 residues long. V lost 4 bases to trimming and J lost 5 bases, with 9 bases between them. This chain's CDR3 is CASSAFGHNEQFF. The CDR3 coding sequence is TGTGCCAGCAGTGCCTTCGGGCACAATGAGCAGTTCTTC.

The CDR3 spells CASSLGTDKYF. CDR3 nucleotides: TGTGCCAGCAGCCTTGGGACAGATAAGTACTTC. This rearrangement joins TRBV7-9 to TRBJ2-5; 7 bases are shared with TRBD1. Germline V gene data show CDR1 as SEHNR and CDR2 as FQNEAQ (reference sequence). CDR3 length: 11 residues. Losses at the gene ends were 5 bases for V and 12 bases for J; bases not matched to a gene: 6.

This clone was recorded once. The CDR3 region has the DNA TGCGCCAGCACAGAACCTGGCCAGGAGCAGTACTTC. This sequence encodes CASTEPGQEQYF. This sequence joins TRBV5-1 and TRBJ2-7; no firm D call. The CDR3 is made up of 12 amino acids. Germline lookup yields CDR1 SGHRS and CDR2 YFSETQ. V was trimmed by 6 bases and J by 7 bases, leaving 14 bases between them. Supplemented by reference TRBV5-1 and TRBJ2-7, the full variable domain reads KAGVTQTPRYLIKTRGQQVTLSCSPISGHRSVSWYQQTPGQGLQFLFEYFSETQRNKGNFPGRFSGRQFSNSRSEMNVSTLELGDSALYLCASTEPGQEQYFGPGTRLTVT.

This chain links TRBV19 with TRBJ2-4; the match to TRBD1 covers 9 bases. Germline V CDR1 and CDR2: LNHDA, SQIVND (reference sequence). Unmatched junction bases numbered 11, after V lost 5 bases and J lost 0 bases. The CDR3 has 18 amino acids. CDR3 sequence: CASSPSGQGTIAKNIQYF. The CDR3 DNA reads TGTGCCAGTAGTCCCTCGGGACAGGGTACGATAGCCAAAAACATTCAGTACTTC.

The CDR3 DNA sequence: TGTGCCAGCAGTGGTAGGGGACAGCCCTATGGCTACACCTTC. Protein: CASSGRGQPYGYTF. V is TRBV2 and J is TRBJ1-2; TRBD1 agrees at 7 bases. Germline V gene sequence: CDR1 SNHLY, CDR2 FYNNEI. This CDR3 has 14 residues. V lost 4 bases, J lost 4 bases, and 6 bases stayed unmatched.

This CDR3 is CASSLAPRDEQYF. For the CDR3, the DNA is TGCGCCAGCAGCTTGGCCCCGAGGGACGAGCAGTACTTC. The chain has TRBV5-1 and TRBJ2-7; D possibly corresponds to TRBD2 (5 bases). The CDR3 covers 13 residues. V lost 0 bases to trimming and J lost 5 bases, with 9 bases between them. Germline loops: CDR1 SGHRS, CDR2 YFSETQ. Together with reference TRBV5-1 and TRBJ2-7, the CDR3 gives the full variable domain: KAGVTQTPRYLIKTRGQQVTLSCSPISGHRSVSWYQQTPGQGLQFLFEYFSETQRNKGNFPGRFSGRQFSNSRSEMNVSTLELGDSALYLCASSLAPRDEQYFGPGTRLTVT.